Listed below are T cell receptor beta chains from one sample, sequenced in a study of graft-versus-host responses after intestinal transplantation. What these receptors recognize is not known. The repertoire was sequenced with immunoSEQ multiplex PCR; TCRdb's copy has only in-frame clones and lacks some. The sample lists over 40,000 clones, around 96% occurring once. The specimen was unstimulated CD8+ T cells sorted from spleen or lymph node cells, collected before transplant. These TCRs come from a human donor who was the organ donor for an intestinal transplant. Each CDR3 is given with its conserved first and last residue. D genes are given only for firm matches. For some rows the clone size is stated as once, few or many, or as a class when expanded; others skip it.

j_gene | abundance | v_gene | d_gene | CDR3nt | CDR3aa
TRBJ2-7 | NA | TRBV7-2 | TRBD1 | TGTGCCAGCAGCTTACCTCCGGGACAGGGGGCCTACGAGCAGTACTTC | CASSLPPGQGAYEQYF
TRBJ2-3 | NA | TRBV10-3 | TRBD2 | TGTGCCATCAGTGCCAGCGGGGGGTTTAAGAGTACGCAGTATTTT | CAISASGGFKSTQYF
TRBJ2-2 | few | TRBV9 | TRBD1 | TGTGCCAGCAGCCTCGGGACAGGGGGCGGGGAGCTGTTTTTT | CASSLGTGGGELFF
TRBJ1-6 | NA | TRBV6-4 | TRBD1 | TGTGCCAGCAGAGAGGGACAGGGGTTTAATTCACCCCTCCACTTT | CASREGQGFNSPLHF
TRBJ2-5 | NA | TRBV4-1 | NA | TGCGCCAGCAGCCAATATGGGGAGACCCAGTACTTC | CASSQYGETQYF
TRBJ1-1 | NA | TRBV7-3 | NA | TGTGCCAGCAGCACTGCAGAAAACACTGAAGCTTTCTTT | CASSTAENTEAFF
TRBJ1-2 | NA | TRBV19 | TRBD1 | TGTGCCAGTAGTCTCTATGGGACAGCATTCTATGGCTACACCTTC | CASSLYGTAFYGYTF
TRBJ2-3 | NA | TRBV14 | NA | TGTGCCAGCAGCCCATTAGCGGATACGCAGTATTTT | CASSPLADTQYF
TRBJ1-5 | NA | TRBV5-1 | NA | TGCGCCAGCAGCTTGGGACCAGGAACCCTTCAGCCCCAGCATTTT | CASSLGPGTLQPQHF
TRBJ2-7 | NA | TRBV14 | NA | TGTGCCAGCAGCCATAGGGGGTTTTACGAGCAGTACTTC | CASSHRGFYEQYF
TRBJ2-5 | NA | TRBV7-6 | NA | TGTGCCAGCAGTCTGGTGCGCGTGGGGGAAGAGACCCAGTACTTC | CASSLVRVGEETQYF
TRBJ2-1 | once | TRBV4-2 | TRBD2 | TGTGCCAGCAGCCAAGCTCTAGCTAGCGGGGGGGACTACAATGAGCAGTTCTTC | CASSQALASGGDYNEQFF
TRBJ2-5 | NA | TRBV2 | TRBD2 | TGTGCCAGCAGCAGGGGGACTAGCGGGGGACCGTACCAAGAGACCCAGTACTTC | CASSRGTSGGPYQETQYF
TRBJ2-1 | NA | TRBV11-3 | NA | TGTGCCAGCAGCTTAGATCTTACGAGCTCCTACAATGAGCAGTTCTTC | CASSLDLTSSYNEQFF
TRBJ2-5 | NA | TRBV4-3 | NA | TGCGCCAGCAGCCAAGGACAGGTTGGAGAGACCCAGTACTTC | CASSQGQVGETQYF